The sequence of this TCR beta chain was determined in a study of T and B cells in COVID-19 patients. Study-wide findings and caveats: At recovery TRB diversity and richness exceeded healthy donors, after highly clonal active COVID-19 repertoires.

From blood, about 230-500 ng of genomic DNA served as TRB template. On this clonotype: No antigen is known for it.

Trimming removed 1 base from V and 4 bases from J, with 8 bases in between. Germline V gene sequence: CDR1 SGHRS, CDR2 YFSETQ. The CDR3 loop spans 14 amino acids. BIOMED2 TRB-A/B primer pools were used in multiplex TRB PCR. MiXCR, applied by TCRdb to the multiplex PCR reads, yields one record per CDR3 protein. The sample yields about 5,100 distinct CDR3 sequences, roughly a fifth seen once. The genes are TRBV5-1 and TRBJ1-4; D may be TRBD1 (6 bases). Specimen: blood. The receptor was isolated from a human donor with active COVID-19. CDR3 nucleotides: TGCGCCAGCAGCTTGTCAGGGGTTAATGAAAAACTGTTTTTT. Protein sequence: CASSLSGVNEKLFF.